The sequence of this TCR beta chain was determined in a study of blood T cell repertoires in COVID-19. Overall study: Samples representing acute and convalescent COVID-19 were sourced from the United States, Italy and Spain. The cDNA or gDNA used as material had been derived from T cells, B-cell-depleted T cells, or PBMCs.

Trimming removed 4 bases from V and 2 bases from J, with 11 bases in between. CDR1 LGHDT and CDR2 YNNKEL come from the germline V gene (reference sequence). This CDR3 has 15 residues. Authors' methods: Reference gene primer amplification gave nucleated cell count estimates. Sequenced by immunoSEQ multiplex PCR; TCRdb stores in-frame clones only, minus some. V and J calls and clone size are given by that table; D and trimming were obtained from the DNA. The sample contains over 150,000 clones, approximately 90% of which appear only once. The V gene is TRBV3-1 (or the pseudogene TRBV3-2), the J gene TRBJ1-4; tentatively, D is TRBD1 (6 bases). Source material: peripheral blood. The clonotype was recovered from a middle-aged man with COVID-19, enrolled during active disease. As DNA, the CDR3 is TGTGCCAGCAGCCTTACAGGGAGTACTAATGAAAAACTGTTTTTT. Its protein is CASSLTGSTNEKLFF.